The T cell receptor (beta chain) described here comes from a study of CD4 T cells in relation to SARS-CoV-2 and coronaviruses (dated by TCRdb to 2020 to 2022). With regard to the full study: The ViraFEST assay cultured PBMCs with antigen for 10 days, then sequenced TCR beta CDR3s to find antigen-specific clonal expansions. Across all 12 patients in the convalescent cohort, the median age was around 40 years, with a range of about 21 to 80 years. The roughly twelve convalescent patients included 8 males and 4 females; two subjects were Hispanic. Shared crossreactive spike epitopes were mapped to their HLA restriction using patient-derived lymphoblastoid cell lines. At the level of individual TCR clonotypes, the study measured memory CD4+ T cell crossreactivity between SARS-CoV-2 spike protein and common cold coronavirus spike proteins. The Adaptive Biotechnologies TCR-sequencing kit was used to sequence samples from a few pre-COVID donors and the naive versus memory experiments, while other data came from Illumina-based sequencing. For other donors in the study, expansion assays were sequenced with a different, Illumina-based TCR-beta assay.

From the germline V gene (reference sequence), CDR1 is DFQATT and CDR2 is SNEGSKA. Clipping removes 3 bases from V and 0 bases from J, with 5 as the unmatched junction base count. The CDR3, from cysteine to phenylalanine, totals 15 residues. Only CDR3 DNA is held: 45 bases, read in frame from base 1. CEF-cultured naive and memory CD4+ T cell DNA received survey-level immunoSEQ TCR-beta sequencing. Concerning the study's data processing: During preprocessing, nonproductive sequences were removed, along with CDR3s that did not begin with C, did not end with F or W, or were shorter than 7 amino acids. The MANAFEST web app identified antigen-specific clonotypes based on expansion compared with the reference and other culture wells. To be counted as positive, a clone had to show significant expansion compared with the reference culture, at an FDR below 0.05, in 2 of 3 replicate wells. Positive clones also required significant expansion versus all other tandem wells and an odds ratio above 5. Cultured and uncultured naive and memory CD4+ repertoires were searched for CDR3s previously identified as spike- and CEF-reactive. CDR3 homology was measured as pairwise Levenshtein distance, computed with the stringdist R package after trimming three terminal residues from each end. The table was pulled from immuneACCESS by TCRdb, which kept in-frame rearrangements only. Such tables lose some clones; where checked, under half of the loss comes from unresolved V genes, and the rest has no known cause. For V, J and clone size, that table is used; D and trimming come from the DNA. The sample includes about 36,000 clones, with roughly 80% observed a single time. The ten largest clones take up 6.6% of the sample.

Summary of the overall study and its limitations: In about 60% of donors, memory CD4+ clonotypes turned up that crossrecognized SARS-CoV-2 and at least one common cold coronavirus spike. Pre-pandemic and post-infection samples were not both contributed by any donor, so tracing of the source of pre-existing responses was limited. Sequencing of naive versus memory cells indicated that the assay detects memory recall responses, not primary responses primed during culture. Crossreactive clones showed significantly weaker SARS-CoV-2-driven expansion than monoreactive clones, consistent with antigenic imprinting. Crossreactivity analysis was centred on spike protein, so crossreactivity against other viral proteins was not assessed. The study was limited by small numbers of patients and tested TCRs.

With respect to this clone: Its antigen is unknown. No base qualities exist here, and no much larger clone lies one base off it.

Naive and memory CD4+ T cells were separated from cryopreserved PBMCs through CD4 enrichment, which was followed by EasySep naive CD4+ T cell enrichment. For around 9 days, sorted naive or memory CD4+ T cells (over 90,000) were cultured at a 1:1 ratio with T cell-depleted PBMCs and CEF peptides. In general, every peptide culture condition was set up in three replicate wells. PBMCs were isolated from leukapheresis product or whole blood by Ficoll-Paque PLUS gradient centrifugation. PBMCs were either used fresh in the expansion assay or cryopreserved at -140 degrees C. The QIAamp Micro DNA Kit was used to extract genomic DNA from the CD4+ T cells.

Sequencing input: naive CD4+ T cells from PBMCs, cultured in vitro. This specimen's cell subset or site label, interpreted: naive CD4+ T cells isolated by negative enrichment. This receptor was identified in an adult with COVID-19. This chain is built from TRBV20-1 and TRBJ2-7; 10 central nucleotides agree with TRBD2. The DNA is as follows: TGCAGTGCTAGTGAAGCGGGAGGGCCCTCCTACGAGCAGTACTTC. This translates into CSASEAGGPSYEQYF.